What follows are 9 T cell receptor beta chains derived from one specimen sequenced in a study of shared clonotypes between healthy human individuals. Clones were sequenced by immunoSEQ multiplex PCR, and TCRdb holds only the in-frame ones, with some missing. This repertoire shows 1,400,000 or so clones, about 98.5% found once; its top ten account for 0.3% to 0.45%. The sample comprised naive CD4+ T cells sorted from blood. The subset was: CD45RA+ positively selected. Receptors originate from a young man in good health.

On this clone itself: Other DNA sequences in the sample encode the same CDR3. V is TRBV18 and J is TRBJ1-3; a weak D match, TRBD1 (5 bases). V was trimmed by 1 base and J by 4 bases, leaving 11 bases between them. Germline CDR1 KGHSH, CDR2 LQKENI. This CDR3 is built from 15 residues. The CDR3 loop reads CASSPLSGTGNTIYF. The CDR3 nucleotides read TGTGCCAGCTCACCACTTTCGGGGACGGGAAACACCATATATTTT.

CDR3 bases: TGTGCCAGCAGTATGACTAGCGGGAGGGAAAATAGCACAGATACGCAGTATTTT. This codes for CASSMTSGRENSTDTQYF. This sequence joins TRBV27 and TRBJ2-3, with 14 bases matching TRBD2. Looked up from germline, CDR1 is MNHEY and CDR2 is SMNVEV (reference sequence). The V and J ends lost 5 bases and 0 bases, in that order; junction bases with no gene match: 7. This CDR3 spans 18 amino acids.

The chain is built from TRBV18 and TRBJ2-1; D possibly corresponds to TRBD2 (5 bases). The CDR3 contains 14 residues. V lost 2 bases and J 5 bases, leaving 10 bases between the germline ends. The germline V gene has CDR1 KGHSH and CDR2 LQKENI. In DNA, the CDR3 is TGTGCCAGCTCACCATACACTAGGGACAATGAGCAGTTCTTC. Amino acids: CASSPYTRDNEQFF.

The rearrangement links TRBV4-1 to TRBJ2-7; 7 positions match TRBD2. CDR1 and CDR2 from the germline V gene are MGHRA and YSYEKL. This CDR3 has 18 amino acids. Trimming took 2 bases from V and 1 from J; bases not matched to a gene: 14. In DNA, the CDR3 is TGCGCCAGCAGCCAAATCTCACCCCGGCTAGCGGATTCCTACGAGCAGTACTTC. This codes for CASSQISPRLADSYEQYF.

The chain uses TRBV30 and TRBJ2-2; D is perhaps TRBD2 (5 bases). CDR3 length equals 13 residues. The germline V gene has CDR1 GTSNPN and CDR2 SVGIG (reference sequence). The V end was cut by 4 bases, the J end by 7 bases, with 13 bases between. CDR3 bases: TGTGCCTGGAACCACTGGGAGATCGGGGAGCTGTTTTTT. Its translation is CAWNHWEIGELFF.

The V call is TRBV19, the J call TRBJ2-7; a possible D gene is TRBD2 (6 bases). Trimming shortened V by 3 bases and J by 2 bases, and 8 bases separated the two germline ends. The V gene's germline CDR1 is LNHDA and CDR2 SQIVND (reference sequence). CDR3 length equals 13 residues. The CDR3 loop is CASSMAGTYEQYF. The DNA for the CDR3 is TGTGCCAGTAGTATGGCGGGAACCTACGAGCAGTACTTC.

The chain joins TRBV6-5 to TRBJ2-7, with unresolved D. The CDR3 length is 14 residues. V lost 0 bases, J lost 3 bases, and 9 bases lay in between. Looked up from germline, CDR1 is MNHEY and CDR2 is SVGAGI. Here the CDR3 reads CASSYSVINYEQYF. For the CDR3, the DNA is TGTGCCAGCAGTTACTCGGTCATAAACTACGAGCAGTACTTC.

This clone was detected once. The V call is TRBV10-2, the J call TRBJ2-5; D is possibly TRBD1 (6 bases). Germline V gene lookup returns CDR1 WSHSY and CDR2 SAAADI. Trimming cost V 4 bases and J 2 bases, with 11 bases left between them. The length of the CDR3 is 14 residues. CDR3 nucleotides: TGCGCCAGCAGTGTTGGGGGCCCTCAAGAGACCCAGTACTTC. It specifies CASSVGGPQETQYF.

V is TRBV15 and J is TRBJ2-7; D is perhaps TRBD1 (6 bases). Deletions cut 1 base from V and 3 bases from J, with 7 bases between. The CDR3 sequence is 13 residues long. Germline V CDR1 and CDR2: LNHNV, YYDKDF (reference sequence). The CDR3 here is CATSRGQVYEQYF. The CDR3 region has the DNA TGTGCCACCAGCAGAGGACAGGTCTACGAGCAGTACTTC.